These T cell receptor beta chains were read from a single sample in a study of regulatory T cells in long-lasting Graves disease. TCRdb re-derived calls from the multiplex PCR reads in MiXCR, one entry per CDR3 protein. The sample lists 400,000 to 500,000 distinct CDR3 sequences, approximately 23% occurring once. The sequenced sample was peripheral blood mononuclear cells (PBMCs), obtained when the disease was refractory, from a patient treated with antithyroid drugs. These receptors were collected from a female donor with Graves disease. The CDR3 runs from the conserved cysteine through the conserved F or W. Fields, in order: D gene, J gene, V gene, clone size, CDR3 DNA, CDR3 protein. A D gene is named only where the DNA matches it firmly. Rows give clone size only sometimes, using once, few, many, or a class for an expanded clone.

d_gene: -
j_gene: TRBJ1-5
v_gene: TRBV4-3
abundance: few
CDR3nt: TGCGCCAGCAGCCAAGGGGTGGGGGCCCCGAATCAGCCCCAGCATTTT
CDR3aa: CASSQGVGAPNQPQHF

d_gene: TRBD2
j_gene: TRBJ2-5
v_gene: TRBV7-3
abundance: many
CDR3nt: TGTGCCAGCAGCTTAGCCCCCCCCGGGACTAGCGGAGAGACCCAGTACTTC
CDR3aa: CASSLAPPGTSGETQYF

d_gene: -
j_gene: TRBJ2-2
v_gene: TRBV14
abundance: -
CDR3nt: TGTGCCAGCAGCCAAGAACGGCCAAGGAACACCGGGGAGCTGTTTTTT
CDR3aa: CASSQERPRNTGELFF

d_gene: TRBD2
j_gene: TRBJ2-5
v_gene: TRBV20-1
abundance: many
CDR3nt: TGCAGTGCTAGTCGGGGGGACCAAGAGACCCAGTACTTC
CDR3aa: CSASRGDQETQYF

d_gene: -
j_gene: TRBJ2-1
v_gene: TRBV29-1
abundance: -
CDR3nt: TGCAGCGTTGAAGATAGGTCGAGGGGGTCCAACGAGCAGTTCTTC
CDR3aa: CSVEDRSRGSNEQFF

d_gene: TRBD2
j_gene: TRBJ2-2
v_gene: TRBV20-1
abundance: -
CDR3nt: TGCAGTGCTAGGGCCGGGACTAGCGGGGGGGGAAGGTACACCGGGGAGCTGTTTTTT
CDR3aa: CSARAGTSGGGRYTGELFF

d_gene: -
j_gene: TRBJ1-2
v_gene: TRBV7-2
abundance: many
CDR3nt: TGTGCCAGCAGCTTACCAACTTTGTTCTATGGCTACACCTTC
CDR3aa: CASSLPTLFYGYTF

d_gene: -
j_gene: TRBJ1-2
v_gene: TRBV7-2
abundance: many
CDR3nt: TGTGCCAGCAGCTTTCGGGGGGCGGACTATGGCTACACCTTC
CDR3aa: CASSFRGADYGYTF

d_gene: -
j_gene: TRBJ1-6
v_gene: TRBV28
abundance: many
CDR3nt: TGTGCCAGCATTAAGTCGGGAAGCTCCTATAATTCACCCCTCCACTTT
CDR3aa: CASIKSGSSYNSPLHF

d_gene: -
j_gene: TRBJ2-7
v_gene: TRBV25-1
abundance: few
CDR3nt: TGTGCCAGCAGTGCAGGGGAGTCGAGGCAGTACTTC
CDR3aa: CASSAGESRQYF

d_gene: TRBD2
j_gene: TRBJ2-7
v_gene: TRBV5-1
abundance: few
CDR3nt: TGCGCCAGCAGCTTGGGGGTAGCGGGAGTATTGGCCTCCTACGAGCAGTACTTC
CDR3aa: CASSLGVAGVLASYEQYF

d_gene: -
j_gene: TRBJ1-3
v_gene: TRBV7-2
abundance: -
CDR3nt: TGTGCCACCCCAGGGAAGACCATATATTTT
CDR3aa: CATPGKTIYF

d_gene: -
j_gene: TRBJ1-5
v_gene: TRBV5-1
abundance: -
CDR3nt: TGCGCCAGCATCGTCCTCGGGAATCAGCCCCAGCATTTT
CDR3aa: CASIVLGNQPQHF

d_gene: -
j_gene: TRBJ1-2
v_gene: TRBV19
abundance: few
CDR3nt: TGTGCCAGTTTGCGAGTGGGCGAAAACTATGGCTACACCTTC
CDR3aa: CASLRVGENYGYTF

d_gene: -
j_gene: TRBJ1-1
v_gene: TRBV10-3
abundance: many
CDR3nt: TGTGCCATCAGGCTCGATGGGGGCGGGAACACTGAAGCTTTCTTT
CDR3aa: CAIRLDGGGNTEAFF

d_gene: -
j_gene: TRBJ1-5
v_gene: TRBV15
abundance: -
CDR3nt: TGTGCCACCAGGGATCAACAGGCTATCCTTAGCAATCAGCCCCAGCATTTT
CDR3aa: CATRDQQAILSNQPQHF

d_gene: -
j_gene: TRBJ1-1
v_gene: TRBV5-1
abundance: -
CDR3nt: TGCGCCAGCAGCTTGCCCCCGGGGGGGGGGCTCACTGAAGCTTTCTTT
CDR3aa: CASSLPPGGGLTEAFF

d_gene: TRBD1
j_gene: TRBJ2-7
v_gene: TRBV2
abundance: many
CDR3nt: TGTGCCAGCAGTGAAGAATGGGGACAGGCCTACGAGCAGTACTTC
CDR3aa: CASSEEWGQAYEQYF

d_gene: TRBD1
j_gene: TRBJ2-7
v_gene: TRBV20-1
abundance: few
CDR3nt: TGCAGTGCTAGAGATTATAGGACCCATGGGACAGGGCGCTCCTACGAGCAGTACTTC
CDR3aa: CSARDYRTHGTGRSYEQYF

d_gene: -
j_gene: TRBJ1-1
v_gene: TRBV29-1
abundance: many
CDR3nt: TGCAGCGTCACAGAACCTGAAGCTTTCTTT
CDR3aa: CSVTEPEAFF

d_gene: -
j_gene: TRBJ1-3
v_gene: TRBV2
abundance: -
CDR3nt: TGTGCCAGCACTGGGATTCCGCTCTCTGGAAACACCATATATTTT
CDR3aa: CASTGIPLSGNTIYF

d_gene: -
j_gene: TRBJ1-1
v_gene: TRBV29-1
abundance: -
CDR3nt: TGCAGCGTAAAGGGCAGCTCTGAAGCTTTCTTT
CDR3aa: CSVKGSSEAFF

d_gene: -
j_gene: TRBJ2-5
v_gene: TRBV7-2
abundance: few
CDR3nt: TGTGCCAGCAGCCCCCCGCAGGGGACCCAGTACTTC
CDR3aa: CASSPPQGTQYF

d_gene: -
j_gene: TRBJ2-3
v_gene: TRBV7-3
abundance: -
CDR3nt: TGTGCCAGCAGCCCCTCATCGGGAGGCACAGATACGCAGTATTTT
CDR3aa: CASSPSSGGTDTQYF

d_gene: -
j_gene: TRBJ1-5
v_gene: TRBV10-3
abundance: few
CDR3nt: TGTGCCATCAGTGAGTCTGGAGGGCTCGGCGATCAGCCCCAGCATTTT
CDR3aa: CAISESGGLGDQPQHF

d_gene: -
j_gene: TRBJ2-7
v_gene: TRBV20-1
abundance: -
CDR3nt: TGCAGTGCCCCTCACAGAGGGGAGCAGTACTTC
CDR3aa: CSAPHRGEQYF

d_gene: -
j_gene: TRBJ1-2
v_gene: TRBV6-5
abundance: many
CDR3nt: TGTGCCAGCACCTACTCGTCGGACTATGGCTACACCTTC
CDR3aa: CASTYSSDYGYTF

d_gene: -
j_gene: TRBJ1-2
v_gene: TRBV12-3/TRBV12-4
abundance: many
CDR3nt: TGTGCCAGCAGATTTAACTATGGCTACACCTTC
CDR3aa: CASRFNYGYTF

d_gene: -
j_gene: TRBJ1-1
v_gene: TRBV12-3/TRBV12-4
abundance: -
CDR3nt: TGTGCCAGCAGGGGCCAGGGTTGGACTGAAGCTTTCTTT
CDR3aa: CASRGQGWTEAFF

d_gene: -
j_gene: TRBJ2-7
v_gene: TRBV20-1
abundance: few
CDR3nt: TGCAGTGCTAGAGTTGGGACACCCTACGAGCAGTACTTC
CDR3aa: CSARVGTPYEQYF

d_gene: -
j_gene: TRBJ1-5
v_gene: TRBV19
abundance: -
CDR3nt: TGTGCCAGTAGTATAGGGAGGCCCGGGACGACTCAGCCCCAGCATTTT
CDR3aa: CASSIGRPGTTQPQHF

d_gene: -
j_gene: TRBJ2-6
v_gene: TRBV9
abundance: few
CDR3nt: TGTGCCAGCAGCCCCCGACGAAACTCTGGGGCCAACGTCCTGACTTTC
CDR3aa: CASSPRRNSGANVLTF

d_gene: TRBD1
j_gene: TRBJ1-1
v_gene: TRBV13
abundance: many
CDR3nt: TGTGCCAGCAGCCTGGGACAGGCTGAAGCTTTCTTT
CDR3aa: CASSLGQAEAFF

d_gene: -
j_gene: TRBJ2-7
v_gene: TRBV7-2
abundance: -
CDR3nt: TGTGCCAGCAGCTTAGATAGTCATCTCTACGAGCAGTACTTC
CDR3aa: CASSLDSHLYEQYF

d_gene: TRBD1
j_gene: TRBJ2-1
v_gene: TRBV2
abundance: -
CDR3nt: TGTGCCAGCAGTCAAACAGGGGGCGCGGGTGAGCAGTTCTTC
CDR3aa: CASSQTGGAGEQFF

d_gene: TRBD1
j_gene: TRBJ1-5
v_gene: TRBV18
abundance: few
CDR3nt: TGTGCCAGCTCACCGGGACAGTTTAATCAGCCCCAGCATTTT
CDR3aa: CASSPGQFNQPQHF

d_gene: -
j_gene: TRBJ2-1
v_gene: TRBV28
abundance: many
CDR3nt: TGTGCCAGCAGTTTAGAGGACTTGGGGTACAATGAGCAGTTCTTC
CDR3aa: CASSLEDLGYNEQFF

d_gene: TRBD1
j_gene: TRBJ1-1
v_gene: TRBV29-1
abundance: few
CDR3nt: TGCAGCGCGACTGAAGGACAGGGCGCTGAAGCTTTCTTT
CDR3aa: CSATEGQGAEAFF

d_gene: TRBD1
j_gene: TRBJ2-7
v_gene: TRBV7-8
abundance: few
CDR3nt: TGTGCCAGCAGCTACTTCACAGGGGACGAGCAGTACTTC
CDR3aa: CASSYFTGDEQYF

d_gene: -
j_gene: TRBJ2-7
v_gene: TRBV28
abundance: many
CDR3nt: TGTGCCAGCGTCGGGGCAGGGGAGTACTTC
CDR3aa: CASVGAGEYF

d_gene: -
j_gene: TRBJ2-7
v_gene: TRBV12-5
abundance: many
CDR3nt: TGTGCTAGTGGAGAAAGGGACACACACTCCTACGAGCAGTACTTC
CDR3aa: CASGERDTHSYEQYF

d_gene: -
j_gene: TRBJ2-5
v_gene: TRBV6-5
abundance: -
CDR3nt: TGTGCCAGCAGTTCCGCGGTCCGGACCCAGTACTTC
CDR3aa: CASSSAVRTQYF

d_gene: -
j_gene: TRBJ2-5
v_gene: TRBV27
abundance: many
CDR3nt: TGTGCCAGTACAAACTGGGGAGGACAGACCCAGTACTTC
CDR3aa: CASTNWGGQTQYF

d_gene: -
j_gene: TRBJ1-1
v_gene: TRBV28
abundance: many
CDR3nt: TGTGCCAGCAGTTTAAGGTACGGTGAAGCTTTCTTT
CDR3aa: CASSLRYGEAFF